This TCR beta chain was sequenced in a study of blood T cell repertoires in COVID-19. For the study at large: Sites in the United States, Italy and Spain provided acute and convalescent COVID-19 samples.

Study processing details: How many nucleated cells were present was estimated from reference gene primer amplification. This table comes from immunoSEQ multiplex PCR, and its TCRdb copy is limited to in-frame clones, with some not included. V, J and clone size derive from that table, while D and trimming were established from the DNA sequence. The table has about 170,000 clones, about 87% seen once; the top ten hold roughly 3.6%. Germline lookup yields CDR1 KGHDR and CDR2 SFDVKD. CDR3 length equals 15 residues. Trimming removed 6 bases from V and 5 bases from J; junction bases left unmatched: 9. The chain has TRBV24-1 and TRBJ1-5; 7 nucleotides match TRBD1. Source material: peripheral blood. This sequence was found in a man younger than 35 with active or convalescent COVID-19. CDR3 amino acids: CATSLTGVPDQPQHF. The CDR3 DNA sequence: TGTGCCACCAGTTTAACAGGGGTTCCCGATCAGCCCCAGCATTTT.